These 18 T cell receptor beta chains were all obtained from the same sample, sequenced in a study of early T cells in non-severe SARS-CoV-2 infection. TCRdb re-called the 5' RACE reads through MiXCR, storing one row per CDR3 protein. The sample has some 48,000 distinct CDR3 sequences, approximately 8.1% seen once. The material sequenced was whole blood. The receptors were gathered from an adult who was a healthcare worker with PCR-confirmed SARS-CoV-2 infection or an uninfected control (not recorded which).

The DNA of the CDR3 is TGTGCCAGCAGCTTAGTTCAGAACACCGGGGAGCTGTTTTTT. Amino acid sequence: CASSLVQNTGELFF. This rearrangement joins TRBV11-2 to TRBJ2-2; D is uncertain. CDR1 SGHAT and CDR2 FQNNGV come from the germline V gene. The CDR3 runs to 14 residues. Trimming shortened V by 1 base and J by 1 base, and 4 bases separated the two germline ends.

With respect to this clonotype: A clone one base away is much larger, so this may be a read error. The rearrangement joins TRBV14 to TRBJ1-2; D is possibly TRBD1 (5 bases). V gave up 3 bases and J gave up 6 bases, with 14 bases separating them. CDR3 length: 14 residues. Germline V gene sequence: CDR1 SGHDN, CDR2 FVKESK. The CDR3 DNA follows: TGTGCCAGCAGCCATGAACGGAGAGGGGATGGCTACACCTTC. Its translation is CASSHERRGDGYTF.

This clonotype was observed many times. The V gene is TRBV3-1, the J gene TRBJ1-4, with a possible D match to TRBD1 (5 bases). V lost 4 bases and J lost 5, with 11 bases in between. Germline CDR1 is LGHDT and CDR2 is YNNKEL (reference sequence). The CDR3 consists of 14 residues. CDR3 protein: CASSRRDGNEKLFF. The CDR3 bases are TGTGCCAGCAGCCGCCGGGACGGAAATGAAAAACTGTTTTTT. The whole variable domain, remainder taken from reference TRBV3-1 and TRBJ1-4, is DTAVSQTPKYLVTQMGNDKSIKCEQNLGHDTMYWYKQDSKKFLKIMFSYNNKELIINETVPNRFSPKSPDKAHLNLHINSLELGDSAVYFCASSRRDGNEKLFFGSGTQLSVL.

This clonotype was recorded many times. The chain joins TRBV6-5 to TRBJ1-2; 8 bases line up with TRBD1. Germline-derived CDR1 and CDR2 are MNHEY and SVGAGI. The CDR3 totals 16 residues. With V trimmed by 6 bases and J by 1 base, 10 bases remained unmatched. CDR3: CASSRDRTKSNYGYTF. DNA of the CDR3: TGTGCCAGCAGCCGGGACAGGACAAAAAGTAACTATGGCTACACCTTC.

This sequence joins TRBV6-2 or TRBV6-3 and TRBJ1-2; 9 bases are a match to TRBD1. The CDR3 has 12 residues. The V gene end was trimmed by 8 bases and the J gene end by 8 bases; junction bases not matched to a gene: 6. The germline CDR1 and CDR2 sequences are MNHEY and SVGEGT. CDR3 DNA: TGTGCCAGCGCCACAGGGGGCAAAGGCTACACCTTC. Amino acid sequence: CASATGGKGYTF.

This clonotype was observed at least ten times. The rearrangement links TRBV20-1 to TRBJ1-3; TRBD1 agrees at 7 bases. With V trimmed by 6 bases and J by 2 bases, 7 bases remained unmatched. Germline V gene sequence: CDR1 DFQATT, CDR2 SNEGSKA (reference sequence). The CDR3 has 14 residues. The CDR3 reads CSADLTGTGNTIYF. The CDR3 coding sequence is TGCAGTGCCGATTTGACAGGGACTGGAAACACCATATATTTT.

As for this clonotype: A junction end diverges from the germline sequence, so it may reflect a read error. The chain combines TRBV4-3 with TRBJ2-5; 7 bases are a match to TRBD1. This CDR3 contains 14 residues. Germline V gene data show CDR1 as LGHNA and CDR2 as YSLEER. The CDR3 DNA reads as TGCGCCAGCAGCCAGACAGGGATCCAAGTGACCCAGTACTTC. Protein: CASSQTGIQVTQYF.

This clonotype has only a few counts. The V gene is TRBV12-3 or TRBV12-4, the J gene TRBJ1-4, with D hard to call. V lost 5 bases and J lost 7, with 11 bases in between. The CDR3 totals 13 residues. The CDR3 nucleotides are TGTGCCAGCAGTAGACGTAGCGGTGAAAAACTGTTTTTT. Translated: CASSRRSGEKLFF.

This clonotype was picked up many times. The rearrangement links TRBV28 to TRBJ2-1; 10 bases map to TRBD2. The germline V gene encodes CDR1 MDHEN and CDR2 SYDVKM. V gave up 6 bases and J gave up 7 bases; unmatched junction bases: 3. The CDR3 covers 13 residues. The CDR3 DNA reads TGTGCCAGCAGATCTAGCGGGGGAAATGAGCAGTTCTTC. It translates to CASRSSGGNEQFF. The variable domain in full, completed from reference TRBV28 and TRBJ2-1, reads DVKVTQSSRYLVKRTGEKVFLECVQDMDHENMFWYRQDPGLGLRLIYFSYDVKMKEKGDIPEGYSVSREKKERFSLILESASTNQTSMYLCASRSSGGNEQFFGPGTRLTVL.

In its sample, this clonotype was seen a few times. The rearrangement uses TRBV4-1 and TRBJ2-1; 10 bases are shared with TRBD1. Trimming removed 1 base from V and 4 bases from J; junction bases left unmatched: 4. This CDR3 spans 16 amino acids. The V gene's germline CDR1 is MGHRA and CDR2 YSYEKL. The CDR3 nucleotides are TGCGCCAGCAGCCAAGGCAGGGGACAGGGGTACAATGAGCAGTTCTTC. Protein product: CASSQGRGQGYNEQFF.

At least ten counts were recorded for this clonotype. In DNA, the CDR3 is TGTGCCAGCGAAGAACAGGGGAACAATGAGCAGTTCTTC. It is translated as CASEEQGNNEQFF. V gene TRBV6-6 combines with J gene TRBJ2-1, with 7 bases identical to TRBD1. Germline V gene sequence: CDR1 MNHNY, CDR2 SVGAGI (reference sequence). The length of the CDR3 is 13 residues. The V segment lost 8 bases and the J segment 5 bases; nucleotides outside the gene matches: 6.

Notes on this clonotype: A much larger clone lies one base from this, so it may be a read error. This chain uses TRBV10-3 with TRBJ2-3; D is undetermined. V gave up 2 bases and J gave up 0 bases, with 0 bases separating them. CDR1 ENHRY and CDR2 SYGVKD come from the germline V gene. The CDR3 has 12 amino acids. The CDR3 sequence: CAISESTDTQYF. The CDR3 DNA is TGTGCCATCAGTGAGAGCACAGATACGCAGTATTTT.

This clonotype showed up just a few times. CDR3 nucleotide sequence: TGTGCCAGCAGCTCCCAGGGGGCAACCTCAACTAATGAAAAACTGTTTTTT. Protein sequence: CASSSQGATSTNEKLFF. This rearrangement joins TRBV7-2 to TRBJ1-4, with 8 bases lining up with TRBD1. The CDR3 has 17 amino acids. V dropped 4 bases and J dropped 0; count of bases not matched to a gene: 7. Germline V gene data show CDR1 as SGHTA and CDR2 as FQGNSA.

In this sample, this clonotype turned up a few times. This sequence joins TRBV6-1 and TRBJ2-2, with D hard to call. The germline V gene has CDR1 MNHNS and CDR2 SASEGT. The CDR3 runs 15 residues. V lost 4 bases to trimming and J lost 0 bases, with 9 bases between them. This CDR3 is CASSVWSANTGELFF. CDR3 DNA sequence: TGTGCCAGCAGTGTTTGGTCCGCGAACACCGGGGAGCTGTTTTTT.

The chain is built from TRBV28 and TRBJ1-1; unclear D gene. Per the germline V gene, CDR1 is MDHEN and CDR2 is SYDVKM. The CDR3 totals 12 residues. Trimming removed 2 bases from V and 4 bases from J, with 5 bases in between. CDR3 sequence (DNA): TGTGCCAGCAGTTTACGGATCACTGAAGCTTTCTTT. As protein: CASSLRITEAFF.

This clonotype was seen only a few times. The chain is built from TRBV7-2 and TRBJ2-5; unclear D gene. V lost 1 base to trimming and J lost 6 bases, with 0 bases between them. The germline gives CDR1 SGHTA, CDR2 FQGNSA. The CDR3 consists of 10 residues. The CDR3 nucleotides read TGTGCCAGCAGCTTAGAGACCCAGTACTTC. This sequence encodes CASSLETQYF. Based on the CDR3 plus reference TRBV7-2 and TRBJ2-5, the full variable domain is GAGVSQSPSNKVTEKGKDVELRCDPISGHTALYWYRQSLGQGLEFLIYFQGNSAPDKSGLPSDRFSAERTGGSVSTLTIQRTQQEDSAVYLCASSLETQYFGPGTRLLVL.

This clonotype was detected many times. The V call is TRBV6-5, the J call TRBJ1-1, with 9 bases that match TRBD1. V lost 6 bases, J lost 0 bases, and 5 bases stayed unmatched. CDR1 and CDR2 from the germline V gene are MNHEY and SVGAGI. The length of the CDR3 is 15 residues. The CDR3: CASSRTGALNTEAFF. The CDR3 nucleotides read TGTGCCAGCAGCCGGACAGGGGCACTGAACACTGAAGCTTTCTTT.

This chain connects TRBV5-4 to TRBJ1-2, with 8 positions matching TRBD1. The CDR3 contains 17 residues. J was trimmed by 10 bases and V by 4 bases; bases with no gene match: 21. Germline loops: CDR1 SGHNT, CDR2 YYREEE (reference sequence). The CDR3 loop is CASSPEAGGYPSRDYTF. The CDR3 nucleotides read TGTGCCAGCAGCCCGGAGGCAGGGGGCTACCCCTCTCGGGACTACACCTTC.